Sequencing of this T cell receptor (beta chain) was carried out in a study of control samples from healthy donors and cancer patients. CDR3 length equals 13 residues. Trimming cost V 3 bases and J 11 bases; bases outside gene matches: 6. Germline V CDR1 and CDR2: KGHSH, LQKENI. Generated by immunoSEQ multiplex PCR, the TCRdb table keeps only in-frame clones and is missing some. The table lists about 120,000 clones, about 95% of them singletons. The J gene is TRBJ1-1, the V gene TRBV18; 10 bases are a match to TRBD1. Sequenced sample: blood. The TCR sequence derives from a man younger than 45 in good health. The CDR3 here is CASSPRQGAQAFF. DNA of the CDR3: TGTGCCAGCTCACCTCGACAGGGGGCGCAGGCTTTCTTT.